This T cell receptor (beta chain) was retrieved from a study of spatial heterogeneity in lung cancer. Findings of the study overall: Blood contained ubiquitous expanded tumor TCRs more at resection than at follow-up.

Time point reported: blood at routine non-recurrence follow-up after resection. Sequencing covered unsorted whole RNA taken from tumor, nontumor lung or frozen PBMC. About this clonotype: Its antigen is not identified.

Germline CDR1 reads MNHEY; CDR2 reads SVGEGT. There are 13 residues in the CDR3. V dropped 6 bases and J dropped 2; count of bases not matched to a gene: 4. TCRdb passed the 5' RACE reads through MiXCR, listing each CDR3 protein once. The data hold 95,000 to 130,000 distinct CDR3 sequences, with 9.5% to 15% observed a single time. The sample was PBMCs, taken at follow-up. This receptor was taken from a male donor with early-stage non-small cell lung cancer. The rearrangement links TRBV6-2 or TRBV6-3 to TRBJ2-7; 7 bases agree with TRBD1. The CDR3 is CASRGDRAYEQYF. Here the CDR3 DNA reads TGTGCCAGCAGGGGGGACAGAGCCTACGAGCAGTACTTC.